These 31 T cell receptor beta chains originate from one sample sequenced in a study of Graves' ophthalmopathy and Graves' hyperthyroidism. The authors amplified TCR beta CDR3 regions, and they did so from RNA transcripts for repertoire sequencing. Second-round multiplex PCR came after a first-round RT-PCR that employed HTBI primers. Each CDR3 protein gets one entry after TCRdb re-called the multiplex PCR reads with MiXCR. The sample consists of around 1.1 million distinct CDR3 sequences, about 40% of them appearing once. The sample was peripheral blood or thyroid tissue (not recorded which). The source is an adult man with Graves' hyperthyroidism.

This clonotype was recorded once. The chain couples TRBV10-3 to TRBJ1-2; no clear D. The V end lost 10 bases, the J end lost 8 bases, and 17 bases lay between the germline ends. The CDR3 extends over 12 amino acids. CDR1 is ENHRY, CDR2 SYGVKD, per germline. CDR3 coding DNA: TGTGCCAGCAGCTTGAACGGAAAGGGCTACACCTTC. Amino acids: CASSLNGKGYTF.

The chain's CDR3 is CASSPQFAPRATNEKLFF. In DNA, the CDR3 is TGTGCCAGCAGTCCCCAGTTTGCGCCACGCGCAACTAATGAAAAACTGTTTTTT. V is TRBV28 and J is TRBJ1-4; D gene uncertain. V dropped 5 bases and J dropped 0 bases, with 19 bases sitting between them. Germline values: CDR1 MDHEN, CDR2 SYDVKM. The CDR3 contains 18 residues.

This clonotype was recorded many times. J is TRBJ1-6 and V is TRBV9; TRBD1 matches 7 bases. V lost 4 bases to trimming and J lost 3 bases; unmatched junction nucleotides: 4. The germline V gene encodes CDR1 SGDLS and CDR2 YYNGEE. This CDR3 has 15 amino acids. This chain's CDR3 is CASSRDRDYNSPLHF. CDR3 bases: TGTGCCAGCAGCCGGGACAGAGACTATAATTCACCCCTCCACTTT.

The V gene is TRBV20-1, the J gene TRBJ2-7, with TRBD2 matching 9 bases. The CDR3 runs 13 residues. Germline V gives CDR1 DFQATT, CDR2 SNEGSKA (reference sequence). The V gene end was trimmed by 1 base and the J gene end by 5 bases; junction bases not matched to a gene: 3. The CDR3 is CSARGGRVHEQYF. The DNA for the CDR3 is TGCAGTGCTAGAGGCGGGAGGGTACACGAGCAGTACTTC.

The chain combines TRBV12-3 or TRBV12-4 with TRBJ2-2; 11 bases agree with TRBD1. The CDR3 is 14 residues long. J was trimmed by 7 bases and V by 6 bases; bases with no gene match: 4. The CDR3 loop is CASRGQGVGGELFF. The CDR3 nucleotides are TGTGCCAGCAGGGGACAGGGGGTTGGCGGGGAGCTGTTTTTT.

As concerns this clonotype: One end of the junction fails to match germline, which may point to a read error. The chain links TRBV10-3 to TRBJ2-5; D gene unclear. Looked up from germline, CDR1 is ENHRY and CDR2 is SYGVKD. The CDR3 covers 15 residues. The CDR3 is CASSDEGRLEETQYF. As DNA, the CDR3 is TGTGCCAGCAGTGACGAAGGGCGTCTGGAAGAGACCCAGTACTTC.

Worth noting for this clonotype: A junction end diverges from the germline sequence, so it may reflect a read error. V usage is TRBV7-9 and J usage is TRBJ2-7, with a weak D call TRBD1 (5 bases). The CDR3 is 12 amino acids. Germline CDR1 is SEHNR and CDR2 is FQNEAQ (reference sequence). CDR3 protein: CASSDRSYGQYF. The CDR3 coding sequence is TGTGCCAGTTCCGACAGATCCTACGGGCAGTACTTC.

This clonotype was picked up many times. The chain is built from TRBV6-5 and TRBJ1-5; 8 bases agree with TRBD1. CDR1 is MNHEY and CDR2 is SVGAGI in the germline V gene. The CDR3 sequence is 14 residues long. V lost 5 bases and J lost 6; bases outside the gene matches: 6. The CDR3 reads CASSKDRVAQPQHF. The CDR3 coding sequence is TGTGCCAGCAGTAAGGACAGGGTGGCTCAGCCCCAGCATTTT.

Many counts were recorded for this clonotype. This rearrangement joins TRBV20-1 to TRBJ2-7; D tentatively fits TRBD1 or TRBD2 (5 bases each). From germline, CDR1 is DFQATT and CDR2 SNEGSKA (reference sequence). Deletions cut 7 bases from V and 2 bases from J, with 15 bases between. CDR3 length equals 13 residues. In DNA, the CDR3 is TGCAGTGGGGTTGCGGGCAGGGCCTACGAGCAGTACTTC. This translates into CSGVAGRAYEQYF.

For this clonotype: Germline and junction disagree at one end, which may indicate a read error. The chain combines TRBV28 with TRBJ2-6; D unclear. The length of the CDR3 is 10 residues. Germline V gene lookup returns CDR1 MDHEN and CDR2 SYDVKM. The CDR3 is CASKANTEAF. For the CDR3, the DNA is TGTGCCAGCAAGGCGAACACTGAAGCTTTC.

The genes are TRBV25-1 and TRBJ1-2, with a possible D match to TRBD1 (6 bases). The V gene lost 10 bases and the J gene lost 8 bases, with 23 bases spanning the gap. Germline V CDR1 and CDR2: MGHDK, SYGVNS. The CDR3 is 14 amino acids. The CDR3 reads CATNQARTAQGYTF. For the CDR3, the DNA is TGTGCCACCAACCAGGCTCGGACAGCCCAAGGCTACACCTTC.

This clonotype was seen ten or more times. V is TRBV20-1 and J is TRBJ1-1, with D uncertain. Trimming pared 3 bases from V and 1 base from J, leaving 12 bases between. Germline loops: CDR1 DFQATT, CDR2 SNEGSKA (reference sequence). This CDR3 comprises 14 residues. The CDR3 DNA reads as TGCAGTGCTAGCCCGGTGGCGGCGAACACTGAAGCTTTCTTT. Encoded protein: CSASPVAANTEAFF.

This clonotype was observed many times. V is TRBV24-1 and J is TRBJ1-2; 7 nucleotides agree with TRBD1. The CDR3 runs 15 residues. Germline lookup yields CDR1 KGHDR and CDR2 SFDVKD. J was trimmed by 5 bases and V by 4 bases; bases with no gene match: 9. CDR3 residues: CATSDTGTANYGYTF. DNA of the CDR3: TGTGCCACCAGTGACACCGGGACAGCAAATTATGGCTACACCTTC.

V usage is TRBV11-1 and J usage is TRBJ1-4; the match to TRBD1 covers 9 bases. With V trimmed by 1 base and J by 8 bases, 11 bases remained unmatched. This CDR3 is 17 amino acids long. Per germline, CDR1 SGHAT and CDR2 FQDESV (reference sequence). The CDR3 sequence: CASSLESSGTGREKLFF. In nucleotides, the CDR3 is TGTGCCAGCAGCTTAGAGTCATCCGGGACAGGGAGAGAAAAACTGTTTTTT.

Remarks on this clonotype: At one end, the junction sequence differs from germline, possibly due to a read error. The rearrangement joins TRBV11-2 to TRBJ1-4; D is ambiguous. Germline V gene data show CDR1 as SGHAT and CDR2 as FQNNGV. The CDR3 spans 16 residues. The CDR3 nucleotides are TGTGCCAACAGCTTAGGCCTCTCGTGGCAGCCTGAAAAACTGTTTTTT. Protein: CANSLGLSWQPEKLFF.

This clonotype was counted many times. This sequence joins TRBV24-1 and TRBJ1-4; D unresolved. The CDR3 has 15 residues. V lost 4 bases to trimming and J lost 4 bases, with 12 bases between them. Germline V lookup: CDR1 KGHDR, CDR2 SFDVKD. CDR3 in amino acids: CATSDSNMGNEKLFF. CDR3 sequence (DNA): TGTGCCACCAGTGACTCGAACATGGGTAATGAAAAACTGTTTTTT.

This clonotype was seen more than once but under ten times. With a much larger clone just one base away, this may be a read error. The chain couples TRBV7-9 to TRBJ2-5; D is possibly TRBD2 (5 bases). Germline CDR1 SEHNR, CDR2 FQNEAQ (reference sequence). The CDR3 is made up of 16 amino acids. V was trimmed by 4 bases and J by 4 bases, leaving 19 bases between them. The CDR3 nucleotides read TGTGCCAGCAGCTCCCCCGGTGCCGCACGGGGAGAGACCCAGTACTTC. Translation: CASSSPGAARGETQYF.

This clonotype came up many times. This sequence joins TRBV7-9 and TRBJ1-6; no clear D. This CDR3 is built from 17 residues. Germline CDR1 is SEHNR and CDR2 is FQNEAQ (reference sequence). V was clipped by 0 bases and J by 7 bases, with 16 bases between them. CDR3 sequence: CASSLANEEGPNSPLHF. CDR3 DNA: TGTGCCAGCAGCTTAGCCAATGAAGAAGGTCCCAATTCACCCCTCCACTTT. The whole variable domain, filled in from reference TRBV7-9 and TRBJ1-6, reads DTGVSQNPRHKITKRGQNVTFRCDPISEHNRLYWYRQTLGQGPEFLTYFQNEAQLEKSRLLSDRFSAERPKGSFSTLEIQRTEQGDSAMYLCASSLANEEGPNSPLHFGNGTRLTVT.

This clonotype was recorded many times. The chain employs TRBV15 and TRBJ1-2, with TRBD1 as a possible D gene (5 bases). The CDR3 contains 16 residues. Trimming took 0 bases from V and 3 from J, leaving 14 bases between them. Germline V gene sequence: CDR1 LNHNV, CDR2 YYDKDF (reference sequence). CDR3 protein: CATSRDLRVQDYGYTF. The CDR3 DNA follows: TGTGCCACCAGCAGAGATCTCAGGGTGCAGGACTATGGCTACACCTTC.

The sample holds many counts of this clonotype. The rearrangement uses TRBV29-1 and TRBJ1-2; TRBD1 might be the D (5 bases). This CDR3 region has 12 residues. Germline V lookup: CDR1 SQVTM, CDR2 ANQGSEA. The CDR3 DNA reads TGCAGTTGCCCCCGGGGCGCGCATGGCTACACCTTC. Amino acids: CSCPRGAHGYTF.

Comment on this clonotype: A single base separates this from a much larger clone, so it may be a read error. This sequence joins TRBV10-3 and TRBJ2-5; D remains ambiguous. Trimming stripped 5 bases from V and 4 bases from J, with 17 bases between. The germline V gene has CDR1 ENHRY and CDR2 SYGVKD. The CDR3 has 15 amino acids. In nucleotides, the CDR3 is TGTGCCATCAGTTCCCGCGAGAACGGACGAGAGACCCAGTACTTC. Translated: CAISSRENGRETQYF.

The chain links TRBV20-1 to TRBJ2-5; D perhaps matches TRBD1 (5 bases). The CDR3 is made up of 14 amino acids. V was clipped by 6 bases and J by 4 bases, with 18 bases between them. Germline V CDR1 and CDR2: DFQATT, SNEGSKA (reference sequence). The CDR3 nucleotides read TGCAGTGCCAACACAGGTGGGGTTCGAGAGACCCAGTACTTC. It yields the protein CSANTGGVRETQYF.

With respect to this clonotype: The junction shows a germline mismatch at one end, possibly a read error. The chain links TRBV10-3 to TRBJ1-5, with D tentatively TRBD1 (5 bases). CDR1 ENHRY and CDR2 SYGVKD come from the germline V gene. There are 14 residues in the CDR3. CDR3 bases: TGTGCCAGCAGTGCAGGGTCCAGCAATCAGCCCCAGCATTTT. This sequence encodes CASSAGSSNQPQHF.

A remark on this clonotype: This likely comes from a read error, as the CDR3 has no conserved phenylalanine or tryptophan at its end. The CDR3 here is CASRGQIYGYTL. The CDR3 bases are TGTGCCAGCAGGGGACAAATATATGGCTACACCCTC. The genes are TRBV28 and TRBJ1-2; possible D gene TRBD1, 6 bases. The germline V gene encodes CDR1 MDHEN and CDR2 SYDVKM. This CDR3 is built from 12 residues. V dropped 6 bases and J dropped 5 bases, with 10 bases sitting between them.

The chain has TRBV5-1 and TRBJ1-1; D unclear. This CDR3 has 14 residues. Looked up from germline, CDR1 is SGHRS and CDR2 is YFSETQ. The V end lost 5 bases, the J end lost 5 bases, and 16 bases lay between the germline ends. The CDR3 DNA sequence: TGCGCCAGCAGTATGGCAGTGGGGAGTACTGAAGCTTTCTTT. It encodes CASSMAVGSTEAFF.

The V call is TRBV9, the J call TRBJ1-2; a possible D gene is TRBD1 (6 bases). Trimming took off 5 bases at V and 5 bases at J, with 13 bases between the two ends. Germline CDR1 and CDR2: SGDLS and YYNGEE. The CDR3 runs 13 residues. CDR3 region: CASSLGTYYGYTF. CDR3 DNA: TGTGCCAGCAGTTTAGGGACATATTATGGCTACACCTTC.

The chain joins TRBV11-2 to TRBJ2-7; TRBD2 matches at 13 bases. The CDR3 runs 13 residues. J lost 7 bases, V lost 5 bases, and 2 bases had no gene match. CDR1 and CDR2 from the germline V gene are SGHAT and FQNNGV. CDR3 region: CASSGTSGTEQYF. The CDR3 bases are TGTGCCAGCAGCGGGACTAGCGGGACGGAGCAGTACTTC.

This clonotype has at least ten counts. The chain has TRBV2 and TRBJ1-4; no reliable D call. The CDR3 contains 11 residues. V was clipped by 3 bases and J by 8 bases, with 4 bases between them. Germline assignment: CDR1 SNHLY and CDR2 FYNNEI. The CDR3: CASSDVEKLFF. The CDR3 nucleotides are TGTGCCAGCAGTGACGTCGAAAAACTGTTTTTT.

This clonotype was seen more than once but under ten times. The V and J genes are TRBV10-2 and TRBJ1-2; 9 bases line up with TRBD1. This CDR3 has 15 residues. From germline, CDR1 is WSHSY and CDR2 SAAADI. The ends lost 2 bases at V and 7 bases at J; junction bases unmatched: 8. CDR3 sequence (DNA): TGCGCCAGCAGTGAGCCGGACAGGGGACACGGTGGCTACACCTTC. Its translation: CASSEPDRGHGGYTF.

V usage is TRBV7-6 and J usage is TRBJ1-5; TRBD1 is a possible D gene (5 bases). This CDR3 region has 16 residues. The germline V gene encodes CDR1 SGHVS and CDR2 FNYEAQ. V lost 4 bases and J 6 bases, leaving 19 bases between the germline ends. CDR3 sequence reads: CASSSSQGPLTQPQHF. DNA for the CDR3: TGTGCCAGCAGCTCCTCGCAGGGTCCTCTGACTCAGCCCCAGCATTTT. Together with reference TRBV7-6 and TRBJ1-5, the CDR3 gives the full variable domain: GAGVSQSPRYKVTKRGQDVALRCDPISGHVSLYWYRQALGQGPEFLTYFNYEAQQDKSGLPNDRFSAERPEGSISTLTIQRTEQRDSAMYRCASSSSQGPLTQPQHFGDGTRLSIL.

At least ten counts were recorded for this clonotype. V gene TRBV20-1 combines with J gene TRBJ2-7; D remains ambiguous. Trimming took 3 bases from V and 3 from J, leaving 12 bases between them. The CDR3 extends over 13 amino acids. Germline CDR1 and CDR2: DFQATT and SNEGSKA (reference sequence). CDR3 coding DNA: TGCAGTGCTAGTCCCAGCCGGAGCTACGAGCAGTACTTC. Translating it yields CSASPSRSYEQYF.